A selection of T cell receptor beta chains follows, all from one sample in a study of shared clonotypes between healthy human individuals. TCRdb keeps only in-frame clones here, not all; method: immunoSEQ multiplex PCR. The data hold over 950,000 clones, with roughly 77% observed a single time. The specimen was memory CD4+ T cells from PBMCs. The receptors here all came from a young man in good health. Some clones in this sample may be carry-over from other donors' samples. Each CDR3 is given with its conserved first and last residue. Each record gives: V gene, J gene, D gene, clone size, CDR3 DNA, CDR3 protein. D genes are given only for firm matches. Some rows mark clone size as missing; the rest say once, few, many or name a class of expanded clone.

TRBV10-3	TRBJ2-7	TRBD2	once	TGTGCCATCAGCGAGGGACTAGCGGGAGGATCCTACGAGCAGTACTTC	CAISEGLAGGSYEQYF
TRBV7-9	TRBJ2-5	TRBD1	.	TGTGCCAGCAGCCCTGGACAGGGGAGTTGGGAGACCCAGTACTTC	CASSPGQGSWETQYF
TRBV10-3	TRBJ2-1	TRBD2	.	TGTGCCATCGGACGAAGGACTAGCTTGAATGAGCAGTTCTTC	CAIGRRTSLNEQFF
TRBV7-2	TRBJ2-7	TRBD2	.	TGTGCCAGCAGCAAGATTAGCGGGAGTGTCTTATACGAGCAGTACTTC	CASSKISGSVLYEQYF
TRBV11-2	TRBJ1-1	TRBD1	.	TGTGCCAGCAGCTTTCGGACAGGGCACACTGAAGCTTTCTTT	CASSFRTGHTEAFF
TRBV25-1	TRBJ2-7	.	once	TGCGCCAGCAGTGAATATAGCCACGAGCAGTACTTC	CASSEYSHEQYF
TRBV28	TRBJ2-7	.	.	TGTGCCAGCAGTCTCGGGAGCTACGAGCAGTACTTC	CASSLGSYEQYF
TRBV20-1	TRBJ2-3	.	once	TGCAGTGCTAGTAACCCGGATACGCAGTATTTT	CSASNPDTQYF
TRBV18	TRBJ1-1	.	.	TGTGCCAGCTCACCACCGGGCAGGGGGAACACTGAAGCTTTCTTT	CASSPPGRGNTEAFF
TRBV30	TRBJ1-1	.	few	TGTGCCTGGAGCTCGATGGCGAACACTGAAGCTTTCTTT	CAWSSMANTEAFF
TRBV28	TRBJ1-2	.	few	TGTGCCAGCAGTTTGCAGGGGAAACTCTATGGCTACACCTTC	CASSLQGKLYGYTF
TRBV11-2	TRBJ2-5	.	few	TGTGCCAGCAGCTTATCTCTTGGGGAACAAGAGACCCAGTACTTC	CASSLSLGEQETQYF
TRBV7-2	TRBJ2-3	TRBD2	.	TGTGCCAGCAGCTTGGCACCGGCTAGCGGGAGGTCAAATACGCAGTATTTT	CASSLAPASGRSNTQYF
TRBV11-3	TRBJ2-7	.	.	TGTGCCAGCAGCCAAGGGCAGGGTTCGGGGGAGCAGTACTTC	CASSQGQGSGEQYF
TRBV9	TRBJ2-3	TRBD2	.	TGTGCCAGCAGCGTCAGACTAGCGGCCCCCCGGCGCGCAGATACGCAGTATTTT	CASSVRLAAPRRADTQYF
TRBV28	TRBJ2-3	.	few	TGTGCCACCCGTCGGTCGGGACCCATTACGGATACGCAGTATTTT	CATRRSGPITDTQYF
TRBV19	TRBJ1-2	.	.	TGTGCCAGTAGTATGGGGGAGGCAATCGGAAACTATGGCTACACCTTC	CASSMGEAIGNYGYTF
TRBV21-1	TRBJ2-7	.	.	.	CASSQWASGTIRGYEQYF
TRBV5-4	TRBJ2-5	TRBD2	.	TGTGCCAGCAGATATAGCGGGAGTGAGACCCAGTACTTC	CASRYSGSETQYF
TRBV30	TRBJ1-5	.	.	TGTGCCTGGAGTGGTCGTAGGCAGGGGAGGCAGCCCCAGCATTTT	CAWSGRRQGRQPQHF
TRBV7-2	TRBJ1-2	TRBD1	.	TGTGCCAGCAGGGTTACAGGGGTTTATGGCTACACCTTC	CASRVTGVYGYTF
TRBV28	TRBJ2-1	.	.	TGTGCCAGCAGGCCTGGGACGTTTCCCAATGAGCAGTTCTTC	CASRPGTFPNEQFF
TRBV9	TRBJ2-4	.	.	TGTGCCAGCAGCGTAGAGCCGGGGCGGGGTTTGGGAAACATTCAGTACTTC	CASSVEPGRGLGNIQYF
TRBV5-1	TRBJ2-5	.	.	TGCGCCAGCAGTCCTCGAGGGTCCGGGGAGACCCAGTACTTC	CASSPRGSGETQYF
TRBV29-1	TRBJ1-1	.	few	TGCAGCGTTGAAACTCGGGGATACACTGAAGCTTTCTTT	CSVETRGYTEAFF
TRBV5-1	TRBJ2-3	.	.	TGCGCCAGCAGCCCAATGACTAAATCCAGCACAGATACGCAGTATTTT	CASSPMTKSSTDTQYF
TRBV2	TRBJ2-2	.	few	TGTGCCAGCAGTGCCATGGTCGGGGAGCTGTTTTTT	CASSAMVGELFF
TRBV5-1	TRBJ2-5	.	.	TGCGCCAGCAGCTTGGCTCCCGGGACATCCCAAGAGACCCAGTACTTC	CASSLAPGTSQETQYF
TRBV6-5	TRBJ2-1	.	once	TGTGCCAGCAGTCCACAGGGACCATACAATGAGCAGTTCTTC	CASSPQGPYNEQFF
TRBV2	TRBJ2-7	.	once	TGTGCCAGCAGGGTCACAGGGCACGAGCAGTACTTC	CASRVTGHEQYF
TRBV2	TRBJ2-3	TRBD2	.	TGTGCCAGCAGTGAAGCGGGGGGGGGCACAGATACGCAGTATTTT	CASSEAGGGTDTQYF
TRBV5-5	TRBJ2-7	.	many	TGTGCCAGCAGCTTACGGGACAACTCCTACGAGCAGTACTTC	CASSLRDNSYEQYF
TRBV13	TRBJ2-7	.	many	TGTGCCAGCAGCTTACGACGGACCTACGAGCAGTACTTC	CASSLRRTYEQYF
TRBV4-1	TRBJ2-5	.	.	TGCGCCAGCAGCCAAGGTAACGGAGGAGGTCAGTGGGAGACCCAGTACTTC	CASSQGNGGGQWETQYF
TRBV5-4	TRBJ2-7	.	.	TGTGCCAGCAGCTTGGCCGTGACAGGGGACCTAGCGGGATCGGAGTACTTC	CASSLAVTGDLAGSEYF
TRBV2	TRBJ2-7	TRBD2	.	TGTGCCAGCAGTCTCCGGGGGGAATCCTACGAGCAGTACTTC	CASSLRGESYEQYF
TRBV7-8	TRBJ2-7	TRBD1	.	TGTGCCAGCAGCGTAGGGACAGTCTACGAGCAGTACTTC	CASSVGTVYEQYF
TRBV7-2	TRBJ2-2	TRBD2	.	TGTGCCAGCAGCATCAATAGCGGGGCCAACACCGGGGAGCTGTTTTTT	CASSINSGANTGELFF
TRBV7-2	TRBJ2-1	TRBD2	.	TGTGCCAGTAGTGCCCCTAGCGGGTTTGTCTACAATGAGCAGTTCTTC	CASSAPSGFVYNEQFF
TRBV6-5	TRBJ1-6	.	.	TGTGCCAGCAGTTACACCCGACGAAATTCACCCCTCCACTTT	CASSYTRRNSPLHF
TRBV4-2	TRBJ1-2	.	.	TGTGCCAGCAGCCAAGCCTTATTGGGCTATGGCTACACCTTC	CASSQALLGYGYTF
TRBV30	TRBJ1-2	.	.	TGTGCCGGCCCCCAGGGGAAGAATGGCTACACCTTC	CAGPQGKNGYTF
TRBV18	TRBJ1-2	.	.	TGTGCCAGCTCACAAGGGGCACCCTATGGCTACACCTTC	CASSQGAPYGYTF
TRBV7-9	TRBJ2-6	.	.	TGTGCCAGCAGCGGGCTTAAATACCATCAAAGTCGGGCCAACGTCCTGACTTTC	CASSGLKYHQSRANVLTF
TRBV6-1	TRBJ2-5	.	few	TGTGCCAGCATCCGAGCCGGGGGCGCAGGAGAGACCCAGTACTTC	CASIRAGGAGETQYF
TRBV6-5	TRBJ1-1	.	.	TGTGCCAGCAGTGGGAGGAGGGTGAACACTGAAGCTTTCTTT	CASSGRRVNTEAFF
TRBV5-4	TRBJ2-5	TRBD2	.	TGTGCCAGCAGCTTGGCCCGGGGGGGCCAGGAAGAGACCCAGTACTTC	CASSLARGGQEETQYF
TRBV7-2	TRBJ2-7	TRBD2	.	TGTGCCAGCAGCCTAAGACCCGGGAGGACCTACGAGCAGTACTTC	CASSLRPGRTYEQYF
TRBV14	TRBJ1-1	.	.	TGTGCCAGCAGCCAAGATCTTCTTGGGGGGAAGAACACTGAAGCTTTCTTT	CASSQDLLGGKNTEAFF
TRBV5-1	TRBJ1-1	.	.	TGCGCCAGCAGCTCCCTTTCAGTGAACACTGAAGCTTTCTTT	CASSSLSVNTEAFF
TRBV28	TRBJ1-5	.	.	TGTGCCAGCAAACCGCTCCAGGGGCCAGGGGGCAATCAGCCCCAGCATTTT	CASKPLQGPGGNQPQHF
TRBV2	TRBJ2-3	.	.	TGTGCCAGCACTCTCGGCAGGGGAGATACGCAGTATTTT	CASTLGRGDTQYF
TRBV10-3	TRBJ2-1	TRBD2	.	TGTGCCATCAGTGAGTCGGGGATAGCGGGAGGGCCGGACAATGAGCAGTTCTTC	CAISESGIAGGPDNEQFF
TRBV5-1	TRBJ1-1	TRBD1	.	TGCGCCAGCAGCTTAGGTTTAAGGGGGCTTAACACTGAAGCTTTCTTT	CASSLGLRGLNTEAFF
TRBV11-1	TRBJ1-2	TRBD1	.	TGTGCCAGCAGCTTACAGGGGGACTATGGCTACACCTTC	CASSLQGDYGYTF
TRBV7-9	TRBJ2-3	.	.	TGTGCCAGCAGCCCTAAGGGTAGTGCGAGCACAGATACGCAGTATTTT	CASSPKGSASTDTQYF
TRBV12-5	TRBJ1-3	.	.	TGTGCTAGTGGTTTGGACAGCCGGAAAGACACCATATATTTT	CASGLDSRKDTIYF
TRBV19	TRBJ2-7	.	.	TGTGCCAGTAGTATTGGCAGGCCAGGACTCTACGAGCAGTACTTC	CASSIGRPGLYEQYF